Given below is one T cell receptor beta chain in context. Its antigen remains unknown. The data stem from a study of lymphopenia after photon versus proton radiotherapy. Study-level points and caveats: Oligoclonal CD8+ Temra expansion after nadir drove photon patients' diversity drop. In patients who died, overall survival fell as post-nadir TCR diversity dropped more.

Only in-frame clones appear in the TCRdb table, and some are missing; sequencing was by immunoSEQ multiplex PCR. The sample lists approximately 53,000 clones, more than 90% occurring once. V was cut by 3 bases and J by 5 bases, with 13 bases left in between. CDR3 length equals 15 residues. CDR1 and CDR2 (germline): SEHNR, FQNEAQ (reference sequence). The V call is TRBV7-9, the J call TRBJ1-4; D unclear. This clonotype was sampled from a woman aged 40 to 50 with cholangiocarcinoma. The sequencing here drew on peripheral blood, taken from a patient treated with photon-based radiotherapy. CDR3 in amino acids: CASSFGSPLNEKLFF. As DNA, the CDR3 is TGTGCCAGCAGCTTTGGTAGCCCACTGAATGAAAAACTGTTTTTT.